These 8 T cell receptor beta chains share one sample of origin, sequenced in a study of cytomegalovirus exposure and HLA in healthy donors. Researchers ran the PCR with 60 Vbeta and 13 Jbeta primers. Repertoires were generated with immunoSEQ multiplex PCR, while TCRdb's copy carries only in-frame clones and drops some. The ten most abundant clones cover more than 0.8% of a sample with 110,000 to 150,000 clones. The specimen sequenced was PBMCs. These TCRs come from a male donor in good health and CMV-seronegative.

The CDR3 DNA is TGCGCCAGCAGCGCGGAACCACGCGGGACCGGGGAGCTGTTTTTT. As protein: CASSAEPRGTGELFF. This chain connects TRBV5-1 to TRBJ2-2; a weak D match, TRBD2 (5 bases). CDR1 and CDR2 (germline): SGHRS, YFSETQ. V was shortened by 4 bases and J by 5 bases, with 15 bases between the two germline ends. This CDR3 contains 15 residues.

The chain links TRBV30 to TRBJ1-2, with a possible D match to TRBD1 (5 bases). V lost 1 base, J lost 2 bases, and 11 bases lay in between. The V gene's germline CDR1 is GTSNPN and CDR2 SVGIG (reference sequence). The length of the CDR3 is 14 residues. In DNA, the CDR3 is TGTGCCTGGAGTGGAACCTCAGGGAACTATGGCTACACCTTC. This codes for CAWSGTSGNYGYTF. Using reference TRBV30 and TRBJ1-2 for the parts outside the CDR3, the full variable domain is SQTIHQWPATLVQPVGSPLSLECTVEGTSNPNLYWYRQAAGRGLQLLFYSVGIGQISSEVPQNLSASRPQDRQFILSSKKLLLSDSGFYLCAWSGTSGNYGYTFGSGTRLTVV.

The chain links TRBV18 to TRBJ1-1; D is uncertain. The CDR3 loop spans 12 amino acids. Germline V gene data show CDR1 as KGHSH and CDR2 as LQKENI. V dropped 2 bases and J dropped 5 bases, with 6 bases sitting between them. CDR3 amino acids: CASSPVRTEAFF. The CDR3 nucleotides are TGTGCCAGCTCACCAGTCAGGACTGAAGCTTTCTTT.

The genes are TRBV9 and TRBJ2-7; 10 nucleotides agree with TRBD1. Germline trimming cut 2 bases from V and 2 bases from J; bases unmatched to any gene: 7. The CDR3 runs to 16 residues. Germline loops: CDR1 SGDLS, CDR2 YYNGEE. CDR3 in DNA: TGTGCCAGCAGCGTTGGTGTGGGACAGGGGACCTACGAGCAGTACTTC. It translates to CASSVGVGQGTYEQYF. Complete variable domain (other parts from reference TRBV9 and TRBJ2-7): DSGVTQTPKHLITATGQRVTLRCSPRSGDLSVYWYQQSLDQGLQFLIQYYNGEERAKGNILERFSAQQFPDLHSELNLSSLELGDSALYFCASSVGVGQGTYEQYFGPGTRLTVT.

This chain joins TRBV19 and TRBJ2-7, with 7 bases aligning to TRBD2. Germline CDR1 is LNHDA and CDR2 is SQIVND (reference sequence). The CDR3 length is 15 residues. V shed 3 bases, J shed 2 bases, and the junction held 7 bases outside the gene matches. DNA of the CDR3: TGTGCCAGTAGTATCCGCGGGGGACCCACCTACGAGCAGTACTTC. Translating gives CASSIRGGPTYEQYF.

The CDR3 protein is CASSSRGITGELFF. The CDR3 DNA follows: TGTGCCAGCAGCTCCAGGGGTATCACCGGGGAGCTGTTTTTT. V gene TRBV7-8 combines with J gene TRBJ2-2; possible D gene TRBD1, 6 bases. Germline V gene lookup returns CDR1 SGHVS and CDR2 FQNEAQ. V lost 4 bases and J 4 bases, leaving 10 bases between the germline ends. The CDR3 runs 14 residues.

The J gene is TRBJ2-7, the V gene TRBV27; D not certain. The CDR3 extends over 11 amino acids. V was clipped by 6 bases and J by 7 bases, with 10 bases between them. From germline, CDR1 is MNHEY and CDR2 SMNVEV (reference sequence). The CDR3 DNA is TGTGCCAGCAGAGTAGGAGCGGAGCAGTACTTC. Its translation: CASRVGAEQYF.

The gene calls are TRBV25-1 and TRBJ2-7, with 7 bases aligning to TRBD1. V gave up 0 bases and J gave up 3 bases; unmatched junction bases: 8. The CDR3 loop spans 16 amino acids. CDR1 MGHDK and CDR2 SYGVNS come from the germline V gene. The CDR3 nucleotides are TGTGCCAGCAGTGAATATGAGACAGGGAACCTCTACGAGCAGTACTTC. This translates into CASSEYETGNLYEQYF.